This T cell receptor (beta chain) emerged from a study of cytomegalovirus exposure and HLA in healthy donors. Turning to the study itself: A subsequent analysis stated that the 120 validation repertoires were run on the same platform as the approximately 700 first-cohort repertoires.

Findings and caveats of the study: Published work reported that the classifier diagnosed cytomegalovirus status with high specificity and sensitivity. There were some public TCRs occurring in many donors, but most TCR sequences were rare. Confirmation was obtained in vitro that three CMV-associated chains are specific for CMV antigens.

This clone was detected only once. Its target is not known. Profiled with immunoSEQ multiplex PCR; TCRdb holds only in-frame clones, not every one. This table holds 200,000 or so clones, 83% found once. V shed 6 bases and J 2 bases; nucleotides not matched to a gene: 10. The V gene's germline CDR1 is MNHNY and CDR2 SVGAGI (reference sequence). This CDR3 has 16 amino acids. Sequences were obtained from PBMCs. The rearrangement uses TRBV6-6 and TRBJ2-3, with 8 bases lining up with TRBD2. The receptor was derived from a woman aged 18-35 years in good health and CMV-seronegative. The CDR3 loop reads CASSPYGGGVTDTQYF. As DNA, the CDR3 is TGTGCCAGCAGCCCTTACGGGGGGGGTGTCACAGATACGCAGTATTTT.